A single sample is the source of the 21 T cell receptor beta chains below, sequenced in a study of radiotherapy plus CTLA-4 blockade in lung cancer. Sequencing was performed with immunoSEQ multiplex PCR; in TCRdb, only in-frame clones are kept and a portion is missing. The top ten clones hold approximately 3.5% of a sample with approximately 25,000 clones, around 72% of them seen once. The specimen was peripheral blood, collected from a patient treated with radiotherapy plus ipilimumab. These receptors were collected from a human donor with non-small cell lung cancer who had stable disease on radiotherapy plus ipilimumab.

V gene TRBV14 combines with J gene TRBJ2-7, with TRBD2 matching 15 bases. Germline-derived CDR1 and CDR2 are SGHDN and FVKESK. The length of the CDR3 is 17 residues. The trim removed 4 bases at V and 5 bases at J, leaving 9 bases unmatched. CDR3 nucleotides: TGTGCCAGCAGCCGCGGACTAGCGGGAGGGTGGAACCACGAGCAGTACTTC. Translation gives CASSRGLAGGWNHEQYF.

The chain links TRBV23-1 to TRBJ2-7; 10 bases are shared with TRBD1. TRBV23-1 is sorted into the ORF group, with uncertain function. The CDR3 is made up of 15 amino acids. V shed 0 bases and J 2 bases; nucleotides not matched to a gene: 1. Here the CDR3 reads CASSQSGTGAYEQYF. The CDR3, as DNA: TGCGCCAGCAGTCAATCCGGGACAGGGGCCTACGAGCAGTACTTC.

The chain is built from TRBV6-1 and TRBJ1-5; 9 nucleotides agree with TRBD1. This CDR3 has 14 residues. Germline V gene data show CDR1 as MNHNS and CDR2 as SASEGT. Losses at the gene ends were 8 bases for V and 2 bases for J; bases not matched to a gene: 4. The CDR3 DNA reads TGTGCCAGCGGCTGGACAGGGGGCAATCAGCCCCAGCATTTT. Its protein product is CASGWTGGNQPQHF.

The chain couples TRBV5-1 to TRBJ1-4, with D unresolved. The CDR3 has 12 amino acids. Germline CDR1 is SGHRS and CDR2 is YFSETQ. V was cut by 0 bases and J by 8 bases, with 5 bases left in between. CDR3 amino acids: CASSLGEEKLFF. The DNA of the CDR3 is TGCGCCAGCAGCTTGGGAGAGGAAAAACTGTTTTTT.

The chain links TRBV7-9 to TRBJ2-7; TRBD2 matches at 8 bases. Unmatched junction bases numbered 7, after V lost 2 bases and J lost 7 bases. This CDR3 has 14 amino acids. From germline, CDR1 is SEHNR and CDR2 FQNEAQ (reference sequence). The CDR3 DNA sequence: TGTGCCAGCAGCTTATCCGGGAGGGGGTGGGAGCAGTACTTC. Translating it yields CASSLSGRGWEQYF.

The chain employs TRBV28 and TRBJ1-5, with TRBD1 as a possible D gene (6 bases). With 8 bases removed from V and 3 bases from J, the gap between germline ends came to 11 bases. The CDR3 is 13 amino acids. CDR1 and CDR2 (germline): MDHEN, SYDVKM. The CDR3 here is CASLDSLNQPQHF. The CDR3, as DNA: TGTGCCAGCCTGGACAGCCTCAATCAGCCCCAGCATTTT.

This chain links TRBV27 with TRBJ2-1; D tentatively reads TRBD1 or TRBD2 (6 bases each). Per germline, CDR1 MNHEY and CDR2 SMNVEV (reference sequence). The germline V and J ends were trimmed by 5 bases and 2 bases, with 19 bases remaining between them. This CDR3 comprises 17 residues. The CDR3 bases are TGTGCCAGCAGTCTACTAGGGGGGTTTGGGCCCTACAATGAGCAGTTCTTC. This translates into CASSLLGGFGPYNEQFF.

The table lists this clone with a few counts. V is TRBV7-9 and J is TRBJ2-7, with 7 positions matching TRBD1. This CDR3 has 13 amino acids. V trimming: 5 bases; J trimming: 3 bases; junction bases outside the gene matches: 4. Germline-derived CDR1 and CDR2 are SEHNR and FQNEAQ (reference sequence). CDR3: CASSGGQDYEQYF. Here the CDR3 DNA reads TGTGCCAGCAGCGGCGGACAGGACTACGAGCAGTACTTC.

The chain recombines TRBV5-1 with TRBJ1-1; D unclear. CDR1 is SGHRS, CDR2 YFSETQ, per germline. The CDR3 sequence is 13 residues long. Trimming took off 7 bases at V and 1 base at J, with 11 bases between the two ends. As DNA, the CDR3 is TGCGCCAGCCACCTTAACTCGAACACTGAAGCTTTCTTT. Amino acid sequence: CASHLNSNTEAFF.

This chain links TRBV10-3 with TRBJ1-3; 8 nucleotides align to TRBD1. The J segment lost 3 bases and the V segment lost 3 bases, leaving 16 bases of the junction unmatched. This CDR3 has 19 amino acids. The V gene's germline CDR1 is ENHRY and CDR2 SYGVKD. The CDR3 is CAISELIWGQGAFGNTIYF. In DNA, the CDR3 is TGTGCCATCAGTGAACTTATCTGGGGGCAGGGGGCTTTTGGAAACACCATATATTTT.

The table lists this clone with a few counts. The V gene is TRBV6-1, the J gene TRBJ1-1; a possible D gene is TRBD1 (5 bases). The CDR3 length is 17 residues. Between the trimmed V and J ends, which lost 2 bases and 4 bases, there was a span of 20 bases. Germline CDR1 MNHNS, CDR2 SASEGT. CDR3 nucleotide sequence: TGTGCCAGCAGTGAATGGGCTCCAGGGCAATTCTTCACTGAAGCTTTCTTT. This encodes CASSEWAPGQFFTEAFF.

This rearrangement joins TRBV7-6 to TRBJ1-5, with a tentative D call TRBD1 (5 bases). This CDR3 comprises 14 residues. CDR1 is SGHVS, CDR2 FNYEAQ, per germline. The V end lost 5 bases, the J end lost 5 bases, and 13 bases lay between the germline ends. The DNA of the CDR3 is TGTGCCAGCAGCCCAATCATAGGGGATCAGCCCCAGCATTTT. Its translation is CASSPIIGDQPQHF.

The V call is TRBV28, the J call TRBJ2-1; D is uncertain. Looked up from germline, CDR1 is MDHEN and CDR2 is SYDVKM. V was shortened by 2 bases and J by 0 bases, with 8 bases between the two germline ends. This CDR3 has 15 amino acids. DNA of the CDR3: TGTGCCAGCAGTTTACGGCACCTCTCCTACAATGAGCAGTTCTTC. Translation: CASSLRHLSYNEQFF.

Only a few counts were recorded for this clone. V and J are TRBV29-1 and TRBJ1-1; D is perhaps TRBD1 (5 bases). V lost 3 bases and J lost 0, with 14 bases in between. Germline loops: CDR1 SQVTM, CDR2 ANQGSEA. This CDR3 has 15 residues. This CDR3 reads CSVERGAVMNTEAFF. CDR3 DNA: TGCAGCGTTGAGCGAGGGGCCGTGATGAACACTGAAGCTTTCTTT.

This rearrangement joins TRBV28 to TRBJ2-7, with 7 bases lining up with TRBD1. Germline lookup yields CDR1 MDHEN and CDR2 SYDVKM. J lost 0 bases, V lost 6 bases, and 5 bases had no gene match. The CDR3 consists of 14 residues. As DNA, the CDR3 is TGTGCCAGCAGCTACAGGGGCCTCTCCTACGAGCAGTACTTC. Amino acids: CASSYRGLSYEQYF.

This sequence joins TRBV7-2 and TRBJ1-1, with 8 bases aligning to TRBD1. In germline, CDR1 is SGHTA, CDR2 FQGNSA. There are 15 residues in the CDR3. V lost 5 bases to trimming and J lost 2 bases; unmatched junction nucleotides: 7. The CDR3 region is CASSLIDRGNTEAFF. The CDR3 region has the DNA TGTGCCAGCAGCCTAATTGACAGGGGAAACACTGAAGCTTTCTTT. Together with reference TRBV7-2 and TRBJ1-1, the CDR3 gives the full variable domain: GAGVSQSPSNKVTEKGKDVELRCDPISGHTALYWYRQSLGQGLEFLIYFQGNSAPDKSGLPSDRFSAERTGGSVSTLTIQRTQQEDSAVYLCASSLIDRGNTEAFFGQGTRLTVV.

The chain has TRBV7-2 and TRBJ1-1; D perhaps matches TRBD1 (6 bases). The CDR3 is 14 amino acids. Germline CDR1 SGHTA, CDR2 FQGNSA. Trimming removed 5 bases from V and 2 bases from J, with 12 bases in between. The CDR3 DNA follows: TGTGCCAGCAGCCTCAGGACAGCTAACACTGAAGCTTTCTTT. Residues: CASSLRTANTEAFF.

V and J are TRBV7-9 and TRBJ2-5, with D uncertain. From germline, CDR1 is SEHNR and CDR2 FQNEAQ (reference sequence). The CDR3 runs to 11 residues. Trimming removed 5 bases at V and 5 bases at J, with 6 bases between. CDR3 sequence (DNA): TGTGCCAGCAGCCCTAGGGAGACCCAGTACTTC. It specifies CASSPRETQYF. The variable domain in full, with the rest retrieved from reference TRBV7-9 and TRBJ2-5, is DTGVSQNPRHKITKRGQNVTFRCDPISEHNRLYWYRQTLGQGPEFLTYFQNEAQLEKSRLLSDRFSAERPKGSFSTLEIQRTEQGDSAMYLCASSPRETQYFGPGTRLLVL.

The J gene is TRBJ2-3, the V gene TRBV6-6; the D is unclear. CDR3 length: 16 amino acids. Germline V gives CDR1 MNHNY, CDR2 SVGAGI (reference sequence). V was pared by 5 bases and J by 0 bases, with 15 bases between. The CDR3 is CASSQLSRLSTDTQYF. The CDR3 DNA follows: TGTGCCAGCAGTCAACTCAGCCGTCTAAGCACAGATACGCAGTATTTT.

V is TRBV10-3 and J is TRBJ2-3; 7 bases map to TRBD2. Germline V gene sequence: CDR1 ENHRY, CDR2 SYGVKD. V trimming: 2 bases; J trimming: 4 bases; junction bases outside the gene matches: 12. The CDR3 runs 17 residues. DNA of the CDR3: TGTGCCATCAGTGAGGCGGGAGAGAGAGGTGGTCCAGATACGCAGTATTTT. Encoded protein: CAISEAGERGGPDTQYF.

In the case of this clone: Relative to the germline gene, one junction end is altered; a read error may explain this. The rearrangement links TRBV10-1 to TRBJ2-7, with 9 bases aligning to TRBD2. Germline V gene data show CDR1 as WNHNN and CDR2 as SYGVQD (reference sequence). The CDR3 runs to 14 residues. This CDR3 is CASTETSGHYEQYF. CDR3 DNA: TGCGCCAGCACTGAGACTAGCGGTCACTACGAGCAGTACTTC.